Included here is one T cell receptor beta chain sequence, with context. Germline-derived CDR1 and CDR2 are SGHRS and YFSETQ. J lost 2 bases, V lost 0 bases, and 3 bases had no gene match. This CDR3 has 15 residues. This entry is derived from a study of blood T cell repertoires in COVID-19. As for the study in general: Both acute and convalescent COVID-19 samples were obtained from the United States, Italy and Spain.

Original processing notes: Reference gene primer amplification gave nucleated cell count estimates. Method: immunoSEQ multiplex PCR; TCRdb's copy keeps in-frame clones and lacks some. V, J and clone size are taken as reported in that table, and D and trimming were inferred from the DNA itself. Among nearly 55,000 clones listed, around 83% were seen once. This rearrangement joins TRBV5-1 to TRBJ2-7; 9 positions match TRBD1. This receptor was taken from a man between 65 and 85 years old with active COVID-19. Sequencing input: peripheral blood. The CDR3 bases are TGCGCCAGCAGCTTGGGACAGGGGGTCACCTACGAGCAGTACTTC. Translated, it gives CASSLGQGVTYEQYF.